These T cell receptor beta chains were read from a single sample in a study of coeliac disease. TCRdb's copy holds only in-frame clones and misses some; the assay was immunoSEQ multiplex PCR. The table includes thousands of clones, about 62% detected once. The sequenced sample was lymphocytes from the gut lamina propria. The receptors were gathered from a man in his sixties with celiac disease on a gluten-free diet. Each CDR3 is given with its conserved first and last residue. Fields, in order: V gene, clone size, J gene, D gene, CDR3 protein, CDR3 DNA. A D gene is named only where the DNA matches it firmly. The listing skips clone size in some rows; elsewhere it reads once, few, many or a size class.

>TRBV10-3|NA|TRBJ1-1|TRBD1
CAISGGGRRNTEAFF
TGTGCCATCAGTGGAGGGGGCCGGAGGAACACTGAAGCTTTCTTT
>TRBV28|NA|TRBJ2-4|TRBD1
CASSIRTGNARNIQYF
TGTGCCAGCAGTATCCGGACAGGGAACGCGAGAAACATTCAGTACTTC
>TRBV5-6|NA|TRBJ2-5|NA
CASSSLQGRETQYF
TGTGCCAGCAGTAGCTTACAGGGTCGAGAGACCCAGTACTTC
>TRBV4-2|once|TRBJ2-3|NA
CASSRKGGGRVADTQYF
TGTGCCAGCAGCCGGAAGGGGGGAGGGCGGGTAGCAGATACGCAGTATTTT
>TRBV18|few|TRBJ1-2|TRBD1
CASSPPDRVYGYTF
TGTGCCAGCTCACCACCAGACAGGGTCTATGGCTACACCTTC
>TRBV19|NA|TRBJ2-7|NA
CASSPRTGYEQYF
TGTGCCAGTAGTCCGCGGACGGGATACGAGCAGTACTTC
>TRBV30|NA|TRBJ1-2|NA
CAWSVTPGGAYGYTF
TGTGCCTGGAGTGTAACGCCAGGTGGGGCCTATGGCTACACCTTC
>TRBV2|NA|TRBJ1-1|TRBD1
CASSYDREREAFF
TGTGCCAGCAGTTATGACAGGGAAAGGGAAGCTTTCTTT
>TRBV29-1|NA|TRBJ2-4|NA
CSALADIQYF
TGCAGCGCTTTAGCGGACATTCAGTACTTC
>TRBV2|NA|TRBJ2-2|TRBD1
CASRQGAFNSGELFF
TGTGCCAGTCGACAGGGGGCTTTTAATTCCGGGGAGCTGTTTTTT
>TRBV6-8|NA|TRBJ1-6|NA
CASSRTEGSPLHF
TGTGCCAGCAGTCGGACAGAGGGATCACCCCTCCACTTT
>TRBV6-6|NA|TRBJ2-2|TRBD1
CASSFETGFAGELFF
TGTGCCAGCAGTTTCGAGACAGGGTTCGCCGGGGAGCTGTTTTTT
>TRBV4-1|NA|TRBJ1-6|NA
CASSQESAGGQNSPLHF
TGCGCCAGCAGCCAAGAAAGTGCGGGCGGACAGAATTCACCCCTCCACTTT
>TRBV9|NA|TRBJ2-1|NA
CASCWGLTDNEQFF
TGTGCCAGCTGTTGGGGGCTAACCGACAATGAGCAGTTCTTC
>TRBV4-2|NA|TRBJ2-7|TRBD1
CASSHQDRGLYEQYF
TGTGCCAGCAGCCACCAGGACAGGGGGCTCTACGAGCAGTACTTC
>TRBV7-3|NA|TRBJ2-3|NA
CASSLTPTRGDTQYF
TGTGCCAGCAGCTTAACGCCCACGCGCGGAGATACGCAGTATTTT
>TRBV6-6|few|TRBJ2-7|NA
CASSPRGYEQYF
TGTGCCAGCAGTCCAAGGGGGTACGAGCAGTACTTC
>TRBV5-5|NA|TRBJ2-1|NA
CASSSWSEAYNEQFF
TGTGCCAGCAGCTCCTGGTCCGAGGCATACAATGAGCAGTTCTTC
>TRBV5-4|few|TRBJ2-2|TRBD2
CASSPAGLAGGTGELFF
TGTGCCAGCAGCCCGGCGGGACTAGCGGGGGGGACCGGGGAGCTGTTTTTT
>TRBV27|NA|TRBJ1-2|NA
CASSPTGLGYGYTF
TGTGCCAGCAGTCCCACAGGGCTTGGCTATGGCTACACCTTC
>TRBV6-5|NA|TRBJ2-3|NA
CASSSAISTDTQYF
TGTGCCAGCAGTTCTGCTATTAGCACAGATACGCAGTATTTT
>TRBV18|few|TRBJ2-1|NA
CASSPVKGEGGEQFF
TGTGCCAGCTCACCGGTGAAGGGAGAGGGTGGTGAGCAGTTCTTC
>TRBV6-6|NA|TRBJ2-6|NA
CASNYLGSGANVLTF
TGTGCCAGCAATTACCTCGGGTCTGGGGCCAACGTCCTGACTTTC
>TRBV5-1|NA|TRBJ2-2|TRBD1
CASSDGTAFTGELFF
TGCGCCAGCAGCGACGGGACAGCTTTCACCGGGGAGCTGTTTTTT
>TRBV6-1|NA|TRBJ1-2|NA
CASSEALGVNYGYTF
TGTGCCAGCAGTGAAGCTTTAGGAGTTAACTATGGCTACACCTTC
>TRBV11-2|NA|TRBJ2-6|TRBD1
CASSSRDRAYGANVLTF
TGTGCCAGCAGCTCCCGGGACAGGGCGTACGGGGCCAACGTCCTGACTTTC
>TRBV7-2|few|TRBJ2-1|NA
CASKRGGNLNEQFF
TGTGCCAGCAAAAGGGGGGGAAATCTCAATGAGCAGTTCTTC
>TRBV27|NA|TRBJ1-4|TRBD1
CASSSGTGGAWKLFF
TGTGCCAGCAGTTCGGGGACAGGGGGCGCGTGGAAACTGTTTTTT
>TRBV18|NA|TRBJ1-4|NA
CASSPNYINEKLFF
TGTGCCAGCTCACCGAATTACATTAATGAAAAACTGTTTTTT
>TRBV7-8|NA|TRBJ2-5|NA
CASGRTSQETQYF
TGTGCCAGCGGGCGGACTTCACAAGAGACCCAGTACTTC
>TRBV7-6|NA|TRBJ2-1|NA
CASSRGMDEQFF
TGTGCCAGCAGCCGAGGGATGGATGAGCAGTTCTTC
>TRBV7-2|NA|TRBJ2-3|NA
CASSPLQGDTQYF
TGTGCCAGCAGCCCCCTACAGGGAGATACGCAGTATTTT
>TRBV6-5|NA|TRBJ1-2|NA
CASSPGGDYGYTF
TGTGCCAGCAGCCCGGGAGGGGACTATGGCTACACCTTC
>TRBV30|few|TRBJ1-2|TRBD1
CAWSPFRGLGYTF
TGTGCCTGGAGTCCCTTCAGGGGGCTTGGCTACACCTTC
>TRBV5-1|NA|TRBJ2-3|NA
CASSPLSTDTQYF
TGCGCCAGCAGCCCCCTCTCCACAGATACGCAGTATTTT
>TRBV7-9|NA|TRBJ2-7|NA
CASRPTGSYEQYF
TGTGCCAGCAGACCGACAGGATCCTACGAGCAGTACTTC